This entry lists 15 T cell receptor beta chains sequenced from one sample in a study of blood T cell repertoires in COVID-19. TCRdb's table, derived via immunoSEQ multiplex PCR, lists solely in-frame clones and lacks some. The profile covers 70,000 to 95,000 clones, with 70% to 90% appearing a single time and roughly 7.4% taken by the ten largest. Sequenced material: peripheral blood. Receptors were obtained from a woman in her 70s with acute or convalescent COVID-19.

V and J are TRBV10-3 and TRBJ2-7; TRBD1 matches at 8 bases. After removal of 7 bases from V and 3 bases from J, the junction contained 5 bases not matched to a gene. Germline V lookup: CDR1 ENHRY, CDR2 SYGVKD. The CDR3 runs 13 residues. The CDR3 is CAIKGTGSYEQYF. In nucleotides, the CDR3 is TGTGCCATCAAAGGGACAGGAAGCTACGAGCAGTACTTC.

The chain has TRBV13 and TRBJ1-2; D may be TRBD1 (5 bases). This CDR3 is built from 13 residues. From germline, CDR1 is PRHDT and CDR2 FYEKMQ (reference sequence). The V and J ends lost 0 bases and 6 bases respectively, with 8 bases between them. The CDR3 nucleotides are TGTGCCAGCAGCTTAGGCGCAGGGAATGGCTACACCTTC. Its protein product is CASSLGAGNGYTF. Filled out from reference TRBV13 and TRBJ1-2, the complete variable domain reads AAGVIQSPRHLIKEKRETATLKCYPIPRHDTVYWYQQGPGQDPQFLISFYEKMQSDKGSIPDRFSAQQFSDYHSELNMSSLELGDSALYFCASSLGAGNGYTFGSGTRLTVV.

The J gene is TRBJ1-2, the V gene TRBV27; perhaps TRBD1 as D (6 bases). The CDR3 runs 14 residues. The germline V gene encodes CDR1 MNHEY and CDR2 SMNVEV (reference sequence). Trimming removed 4 bases at V and 4 bases at J, with 13 bases between. CDR3 DNA sequence: TGTGCCAGCAGTTCGCGGCAGGGGTTCTATGGCTACACCTTC. Protein sequence: CASSSRQGFYGYTF.

As DNA, the CDR3 is TGTGCCAGCAGCGCTGCAGCGGGAGGGTACTACAATGAGCAGTTCTTC. Translating gives CASSAAAGGYYNEQFF. The chain is built from TRBV9 and TRBJ2-1, with 10 bases that match TRBD2. J lost 3 bases, V lost 3 bases, and 6 bases had no gene match. Germline V gives CDR1 SGDLS, CDR2 YYNGEE. CDR3 length equals 16 residues.

This chain links TRBV3-1 (or the pseudogene TRBV3-2) with TRBJ1-5; 7 nucleotides line up with TRBD1. CDR1 is LGHDT and CDR2 is YNNKEL in the germline V gene (reference sequence). The V gene end was trimmed by 1 base and the J gene end by 4 bases; junction bases not matched to a gene: 13. The CDR3 is made up of 18 amino acids. Written as DNA, the CDR3 is TGTGCCAGCAGCCAAGCACCGCCGGGACAGAACTTTAATCAGCCCCAGCATTTT. Translated, it gives CASSQAPPGQNFNQPQHF.

The chain uses TRBV6-1 and TRBJ2-5, with TRBD2 matching 9 bases. There are 15 residues in the CDR3. Germline loops: CDR1 MNHNS, CDR2 SASEGT. V trimming: 3 bases; J trimming: 5 bases; junction bases outside the gene matches: 7. CDR3 coding DNA: TGTGCCAGCAGTGAGGGGGTAGCGGGAGCGGAGACCCAGTACTTC. It encodes CASSEGVAGAETQYF.

V usage is TRBV5-1 and J usage is TRBJ2-3; D perhaps matches TRBD1 (6 bases). The germline V and J ends were trimmed by 2 bases and 2 bases, with 15 bases remaining between them. CDR1 and CDR2 (germline): SGHRS, YFSETQ. The CDR3 covers 16 residues. In DNA form, the CDR3 reads TGCGCCAGCAGCTTAAACGACAGGAGTTACACAGATACGCAGTATTTT. It codes for CASSLNDRSYTDTQYF.

The V and J genes are TRBV7-8 and TRBJ2-3, with 9 bases matching TRBD1. The CDR3 totals 11 residues. From germline, CDR1 is SGHVS and CDR2 FQNEAQ. Trimming took 5 bases from V and 15 from J; bases not matched to a gene: 6. CDR3 in DNA: TGTGCCAGCAGCACCAGGGACAGGGATTATTTT. Its translation: CASSTRDRDYF.

The V gene is TRBV5-1, the J gene TRBJ1-2; D perhaps matches TRBD1 (5 bases). Trimming stripped 0 bases from V and 4 bases from J, with 16 bases between. CDR3 length: 16 residues. Germline CDR1 and CDR2: SGHRS and YFSETQ. CDR3 amino acids: CASSLDGAKTFYGYTF. The CDR3 nucleotides are TGCGCCAGCAGCTTGGATGGGGCGAAGACCTTCTATGGCTACACCTTC.

This clone was seen a handful of times. This chain joins TRBV13 and TRBJ1-1; tentatively, D is TRBD1 (5 bases). The V end was cut by 5 bases, the J end by 7 bases, with 11 bases between. From germline, CDR1 is PRHDT and CDR2 FYEKMQ (reference sequence). The CDR3 sequence is 12 residues long. CDR3 coding DNA: TGTGCCAGCAGCCTCGGGACTGATGAAGCTTTCTTT. Translation gives CASSLGTDEAFF. Filled out from reference TRBV13 and TRBJ1-1, the complete variable domain reads AAGVIQSPRHLIKEKRETATLKCYPIPRHDTVYWYQQGPGQDPQFLISFYEKMQSDKGSIPDRFSAQQFSDYHSELNMSSLELGDSALYFCASSLGTDEAFFGQGTRLTVV.

J is TRBJ2-2 and V is TRBV11-3; D might be TRBD2 (6 bases). This CDR3 is built from 16 residues. CDR1 and CDR2 (germline): SGHNT, YENEEA. V lost 0 bases, J lost 4 bases, and 12 bases lay in between. The CDR3 DNA reads as TGTGCCAGCAGCTTAGATCATGGGACTCCCACCGGGGAGCTGTTTTTT. It translates to CASSLDHGTPTGELFF.

V gene TRBV19 combines with J gene TRBJ1-5; 8 nucleotides align to TRBD1. The V gene's germline CDR1 is LNHDA and CDR2 SQIVND (reference sequence). The CDR3 is made up of 23 amino acids. V shed 1 base, J shed 7 bases, and the junction held 30 bases outside the gene matches. DNA for the CDR3: TGTGCCAGTAGTATAGGGTATCTAGGGTCCGGAGCAGGGGGCCTGAGGCTAGGCCAGCCCCAGCATTTT. It yields the protein CASSIGYLGSGAGGLRLGQPQHF.

Here the CDR3 reads CAIRGVLSTDTQYF. The DNA of the CDR3 is TGTGCCATCCGGGGGGTACTCAGCACAGATACGCAGTATTTT. The chain is built from TRBV10-3 and TRBJ2-3; 7 bases are shared with TRBD2. CDR3 length: 14 residues. From germline, CDR1 is ENHRY and CDR2 SYGVKD. The trim removed 8 bases at V and 0 bases at J, leaving 5 bases unmatched.

The chain couples TRBV29-1 to TRBJ2-5; the D gene is possibly TRBD1 (6 bases). The V end was cut by 6 bases, the J end by 4 bases, with 21 bases between. The CDR3 covers 15 residues. Germline loops: CDR1 SQVTM, CDR2 ANQGSEA. CDR3 DNA sequence: TGCAGCGTCCAACCCCTACAGGGTCGGGGAGAGACCCAGTACTTC. Amino acids: CSVQPLQGRGETQYF.

The chain has TRBV30 and TRBJ1-4; D perhaps matches TRBD1 (6 bases). V lost 0 bases to trimming and J lost 8 bases, with 13 bases between them. The CDR3 contains 14 residues. Germline lookup yields CDR1 GTSNPN and CDR2 SVGIG (reference sequence). CDR3 residues: CAWSVTGRGEKLFF. The CDR3 nucleotides are TGTGCCTGGAGTGTAACGGGGAGGGGGGAAAAACTGTTTTTT.